What follows are 5 T cell receptor beta chains derived from one specimen sequenced in a study of T cell changes during pregnancy in multiple sclerosis. Some clones are missing from TCRdb's copy, which holds only in-frame ones; the method was immunoSEQ multiplex PCR. The sample contains 55,000 to 65,000 clones, about 93% of which appear only once. This specimen was CD8+ T cells from peripheral blood mononuclear cells, taken in the third trimester of pregnancy. Receptors originate from a female donor with multiple sclerosis, enrolled in a pregnancy study.

The V gene is TRBV7-9, the J gene TRBJ2-1; 9 nucleotides agree with TRBD2. V was clipped by 1 base and J by 5 bases; unmatched bases: 3. This CDR3 has 15 residues. The germline V gene encodes CDR1 SEHNR and CDR2 FQNEAQ (reference sequence). As DNA, the CDR3 is TGTGCCAGCAGCTTAGGTGCTAGCGGGGACAATGAGCAGTTCTTC. Protein sequence: CASSLGASGDNEQFF.

The rearrangement uses TRBV2 and TRBJ2-5, with TRBD1 identical over 7 bases. Germline lookup yields CDR1 SNHLY and CDR2 FYNNEI. The trim removed 8 bases at V and 3 bases at J, leaving 3 bases unmatched. CDR3 size: 12 residues. Here the CDR3 reads CASRDSKETQYF. CDR3 in DNA: TGTGCCAGCCGGGACAGCAAAGAGACCCAGTACTTC.

The V gene is TRBV19, the J gene TRBJ2-7; D call uncertain. The V and J ends lost 6 bases and 6 bases respectively, with 9 bases between them. This CDR3 has 11 residues. Germline values: CDR1 LNHDA, CDR2 SQIVND (reference sequence). The CDR3 DNA is TGTGCCAGTAGCGCTTCAGTCGAGCAGTACTTC. This translates into CASSASVEQYF.

The genes are TRBV4-1 and TRBJ2-3, with D perhaps TRBD2 (6 bases). CDR1 is MGHRA, CDR2 YSYEKL, per germline. V gave up 2 bases and J gave up 0 bases, with 9 bases separating them. The length of the CDR3 is 15 residues. CDR3 amino acids: CASSQSRGSTDTQYF. As DNA, the CDR3 is TGCGCCAGCAGCCAATCACGGGGGAGCACAGATACGCAGTATTTT.

This chain links TRBV9 with TRBJ2-6, with a tentative D call TRBD2 (6 bases). Germline V lookup: CDR1 SGDLS, CDR2 YYNGEE. Trimming pared 4 bases from V and 0 bases from J, leaving 14 bases between. CDR3 size: 17 residues. The CDR3 loop is CASSFGTDPSGANVLTF. Here the CDR3 DNA reads TGTGCCAGCAGCTTCGGGACTGACCCCTCTGGGGCCAACGTCCTGACTTTC.